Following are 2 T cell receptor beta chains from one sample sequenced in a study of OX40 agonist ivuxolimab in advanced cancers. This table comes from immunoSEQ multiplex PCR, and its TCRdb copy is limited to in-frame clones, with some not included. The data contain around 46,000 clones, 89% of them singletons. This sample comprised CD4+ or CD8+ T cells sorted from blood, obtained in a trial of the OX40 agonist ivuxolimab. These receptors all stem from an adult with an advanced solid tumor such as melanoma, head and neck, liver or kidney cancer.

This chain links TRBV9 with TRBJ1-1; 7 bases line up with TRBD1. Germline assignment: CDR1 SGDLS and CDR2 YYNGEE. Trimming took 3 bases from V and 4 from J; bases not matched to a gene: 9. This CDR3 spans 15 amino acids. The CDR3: CASSEGAGNPTEAFF. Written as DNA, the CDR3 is TGTGCCAGCAGCGAGGGGGCAGGGAACCCCACTGAAGCTTTCTTT.

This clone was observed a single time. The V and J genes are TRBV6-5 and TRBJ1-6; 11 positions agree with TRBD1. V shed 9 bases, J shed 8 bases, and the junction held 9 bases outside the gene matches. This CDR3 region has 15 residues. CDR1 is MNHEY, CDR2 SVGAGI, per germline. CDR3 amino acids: CASNPGQGVHSPLHF. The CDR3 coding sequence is TGTGCCAGTAACCCGGGACAGGGGGTCCATTCACCCCTCCACTTT.